This TCR beta chain emerged from a study of T cell repertoires in cytomegalovirus infection. Looking at the study overall: Public TCR beta signatures provided an indication of both CMV infection and a matching HLA type.

CDR1 is DFQATT and CDR2 is SNEGSKA in the germline V gene (reference sequence). V was cut by 1 base and J by 4 bases, with 11 bases left in between. The CDR3 extends over 14 amino acids. TCRdb re-called the reads through MiXCR, storing one row per CDR3 protein. The sample contains 680,000 or so distinct CDR3 sequences, roughly 35% of which appear only once. This clonotype was counted a few times. The chain has TRBV20-1 and TRBJ1-5, with D perhaps TRBD1 (5 bases). The sample comprised PBMCs. This sequence originates from a human donor in good health (CMV status not recorded). Some clones in this sample may be carry-over from other donors' samples. The CDR3 DNA sequence: TGCAGTGCTAGAGTCGGGGGAATTAATCAGCCCCAGCATTTT. Protein product: CSARVGGINQPQHF.